Listed below are T cell receptor beta chains from one sample, sequenced in a study of beta chain features in type 1 diabetes. The repertoire was sequenced with immunoSEQ multiplex PCR; TCRdb's copy has only in-frame clones and lacks some. The table has some 290,000 clones, around an eighth seen once. Sequenced material: naive CD4+ T cells from blood. These receptors came from a man aged 25 to 40 with type 1 diabetes. The CDR3 runs from the conserved cysteine through the conserved F or W. D genes are given only for firm matches. Only some rows state a clone size, as once, few, many or a class for expanded clones.

CDR3	DNA	size	D	V	J
CASSSLGQGYEQYF	TGTGCCAGCAGCTCATTAGGACAGGGCTACGAGCAGTACTTC	-	TRBD1	TRBV7-9	TRBJ2-7
CASSLPGTGAYEQYF	TGTGCCAGCAGTCTACCCGGGACAGGGGCCTACGAGCAGTACTTC	few	TRBD1	TRBV28	TRBJ2-7
CASTGLAGRSHNEQFF	TGTGCCAGTACCGGACTAGCGGGACGGTCCCACAATGAGCAGTTCTTC	-	TRBD2	TRBV19	TRBJ2-1
CASSIQGYTEAFF	TGTGCCAGCAGTATACAGGGCTACACTGAAGCTTTCTTT	few	-	TRBV27	TRBJ1-1
CASSVGGTGTAEAFF	TGTGCCAGCAGCGTAGGAGGGACAGGCACGGCTGAAGCTTTCTTT	few	TRBD1	TRBV9	TRBJ1-1
CASSVGHQETQYF	TGTGCCAGCAGCGTGGGACATCAAGAGACCCAGTACTTC	-	-	TRBV7-2	TRBJ2-5
CASSSRMHSGPTDTQYF	TGTGCCAGCAGCTCCCGTATGCATTCAGGCCCCACAGATACGCAGTATTTT	few	-	TRBV9	TRBJ2-3
CASSEVHSWEGYTF	TGTGCCAGCAGTGAAGTTCATTCTTGGGAGGGCTACACCTTC	few	-	TRBV25-1	TRBJ1-2
CASRGTSGRADTQYF	TGTGCCAGCAGGGGGACTAGCGGGAGGGCAGATACGCAGTATTTT	-	TRBD2	TRBV6-5	TRBJ2-3
CASSLFTSGSDEQYF	TGCGCCAGCAGCTTGTTTACTAGCGGGAGCGACGAGCAGTACTTC	few	TRBD2	TRBV5-1	TRBJ2-7
CASSQTGLAVGGEQFF	TGCGCCAGCAGCCAAACCGGACTAGCAGTAGGGGGTGAGCAGTTCTTC	few	TRBD2	TRBV4-3	TRBJ2-1
CASSLTLAGGIDEQFF	TGTGCCAGCAGCTTGACATTAGCGGGAGGTATCGATGAGCAGTTCTTC	-	TRBD2	TRBV7-2	TRBJ2-1
CASSTGSLKGANEQFF	TGTGCCAGCAGCACCGGGTCGCTTAAAGGGGCAAATGAGCAGTTCTTC	-	-	TRBV7-2	TRBJ2-1
CASSWSENEQFF	TGCGCCAGCAGCTGGAGCGAGAATGAGCAGTTCTTC	few	-	TRBV5-1	TRBJ2-1
CASSLEETQPQHF	TGTGCCAGCAGCTTAGAGGAGACCCAGCCCCAGCATTTT	-	-	TRBV7-9	TRBJ1-5
CASSGLAGAGELFF	TGTGCCAGCAGCGGACTAGCGGGTGCCGGGGAGCTGTTTTTT	few	TRBD2	TRBV2	TRBJ2-2
CASREGAREQFF	TGTGCCAGCAGGGAGGGGGCAAGAGAGCAGTTCTTC	few	-	TRBV28	TRBJ2-1
CASRQPEQETQYF	TGTGCCAGCAGACAGCCGGAACAAGAGACCCAGTACTTC	-	-	TRBV2	TRBJ2-5
CASRPDRVEGYTF	TGTGCCAGCAGGCCCGACAGGGTGGAGGGCTACACCTTC	few	TRBD1	TRBV2	TRBJ1-2
CASSPVAQGAREQYF	TGTGCCAGCTCACCAGTTGCACAGGGGGCGCGGGAGCAGTACTTC	few	TRBD1	TRBV18	TRBJ2-7
CSLGTSGRPNEQFF	TGCAGCCTCGGGACTAGCGGGAGACCCAATGAGCAGTTCTTC	-	TRBD2	TRBV29-1	TRBJ2-1
CASRKAGGPINEQFF	TGTGCCAGTAGAAAAGCGGGAGGGCCAATCAATGAGCAGTTCTTC	few	TRBD2	TRBV19	TRBJ2-1
CASSVGNTGDYEQYF	TGTGCCAGCAGCGTCGGGAACACAGGGGACTACGAGCAGTACTTC	few	TRBD1	TRBV9	TRBJ2-7
CASSQDRGNTEAFF	TGTGCCAGCAGCCAAGACCGGGGGAACACTGAAGCTTTCTTT	few	-	TRBV4-2	TRBJ1-1
CAISDQGLAAYEQYF	TGTGCCATCAGTGACCAAGGACTAGCAGCCTACGAGCAGTACTTC	few	TRBD2	TRBV10-3	TRBJ2-7
CASSTDRSSGNTIYF	TGTGCCAGCAGCACAGACAGGAGCTCTGGAAACACCATATATTTT	few	-	TRBV7-9	TRBJ1-3
CSVRQRMNTEAFF	TGCAGCGTCCGACAGCGCATGAACACTGAAGCTTTCTTT	-	-	TRBV29-1	TRBJ1-1
CASSPVGRPDGYTF	TGTGCCAGCAGTCCGGTCGGTCGTCCGGATGGCTACACCTTC	-	-	TRBV6-5	TRBJ1-2
CASSRAIRGQVF	TGTGCCAGCAGTCGGGCTATTCGTGGACAAGTATTC	-	-	TRBV28	TRBJ1-2
CASSSAGTGGHEQYF	TGTGCCAGCAGTTCAGCCGGGACAGGCGGCCACGAGCAGTACTTC	-	TRBD1	TRBV28	TRBJ2-7
CASSILGRERAFF	TGTGCCAGTAGTATATTGGGGAGAGAACGAGCTTTCTTT	-	-	TRBV19	TRBJ1-1
CASSLSSGTVRSGANVLTF	TGTGCCAGCAGTTTATCCTCCGGGACTGTTCGCTCTGGGGCCAACGTCCTGACTTTC	-	-	TRBV28	TRBJ2-6
CASSLNRGAYEQYF	TGCGCCAGCAGCTTGAACCGGGGAGCCTACGAGCAGTACTTC	-	-	TRBV5-1	TRBJ2-7
CASSSTGTSEETQYF	TGCGCCAGCAGCTCCACCGGGACTAGCGAGGAGACCCAGTACTTC	few	TRBD2	TRBV5-1	TRBJ2-5
CASSDRGYQPQHF	TGTGCCAGTTCAGACAGGGGATACCAGCCCCAGCATTTT	-	TRBD1	TRBV19	TRBJ1-5
CASSRDGATDTQYF	TGTGCCAGCAGCCGGGATGGTGCTACAGATACGCAGTATTTT	-	-	TRBV2	TRBJ2-3
CAFTPGLAGEYNIQYF	TGTGCCTTTACTCCGGGACTAGCGGGAGAGTATAACATTCAGTACTTC	few	TRBD2	TRBV30	TRBJ2-4
CASSFLLAAPGEQYF	TGTGCCAGCAGCTTCCTACTAGCGGCCCCGGGGGAGCAGTACTTC	-	TRBD2	TRBV5-4	TRBJ2-7
CSVARDRAYNEQFF	TGCAGCGTTGCCCGGGACAGAGCCTACAATGAGCAGTTCTTC	few	TRBD1	TRBV29-1	TRBJ2-1
CASSLVANSGYGYTF	TGTGCCAGCAGCTTAGTAGCGAACTCTGGGTATGGCTACACCTTC	-	-	TRBV11-2	TRBJ1-2
CASSRGGLPTDTQYF	TGTGCCAGCAGCAGAGGTGGACTACCCACAGATACGCAGTATTTT	-	-	TRBV28	TRBJ2-3
CASSLGQSYEQYF	TGCGCCAGCAGCTTGGGACAATCCTACGAGCAGTACTTC	-	-	TRBV5-1	TRBJ2-7
CSVVQDGYTF	TGCAGCGTTGTTCAGGATGGCTACACCTTC	-	-	TRBV29-1	TRBJ1-2
CASSDTTGTSYEQYF	TGTGCCAGCAGCGACACTACCGGGACAAGCTACGAGCAGTACTTC	-	-	TRBV2	TRBJ2-7
CASSFRQFQETQYF	TGTGCCAGCAGTTTTAGACAGTTCCAAGAGACCCAGTACTTC	few	-	TRBV28	TRBJ2-5
CASSSLERGSYGYTF	TGTGCCAGCAGCTCCCTTGAAAGAGGGAGCTATGGCTACACCTTC	few	-	TRBV7-2	TRBJ1-2
CASSLNVARRTDTQYF	TGTGCCAGCAGCTTGAACGTCGCTAGGCGCACAGATACGCAGTATTTT	few	-	TRBV7-3	TRBJ2-3